This passage covers 21 T cell receptor beta chains from one sample sequenced in a study of CD8 T cells in Susac syndrome. RNA totalling about 0.5 to 1 ug underwent reverse transcription with random hexamers. MiXCR was run by TCRdb on the immunoSEQ multiplex PCR reads, yielding one entry per CDR3 protein. The data contain about 210,000 distinct CDR3 sequences, under 95% of them seen just once; the ten biggest clones take up about 0.1%. Sequences were obtained from CD4+ T cells from PBMCs. Receptor source: a human donor in good health.

The chain links TRBV6-2 or TRBV6-3 to TRBJ2-7; the D call may be TRBD1 or TRBD2 (5 bases each). Trimming removed 2 bases at V and 5 bases at J, with 7 bases between. This CDR3 is built from 12 residues. Germline-derived CDR1 and CDR2 are MNHEY and SVGEGT. CDR3 sequence reads: CASSYLGDEQYV. In DNA, the CDR3 is TGTGCCAGCAGTTACCTGGGGGACGAGCAGTACGTC.

The V and J genes are TRBV6-6 and TRBJ2-5, with 7 bases lining up with TRBD2. Looked up from germline, CDR1 is MNHNY and CDR2 is SVGAGI (reference sequence). The trim removed 6 bases at V and 2 bases at J, leaving 12 bases unmatched. The CDR3 is 16 residues long. The CDR3 DNA reads as TGTGCCAGCAGGCCCCAGAGCGGGGCCTTTCAAGAGACCCAGTACTTC. Translating gives CASRPQSGAFQETQYF.

The V gene is TRBV9, the J gene TRBJ2-6; perhaps TRBD1 as D (6 bases). This CDR3 region has 18 residues. Trimming shortened V by 3 bases and J by 0 bases, and 16 bases separated the two germline ends. Germline V CDR1 and CDR2: SGDLS, YYNGEE. The CDR3 loop reads CASSGRTALLSGANVLTF. The CDR3 coding sequence is TGTGCCAGCAGCGGAAGGACAGCTTTACTCTCTGGGGCCAACGTCCTGACTTTC.

The rearrangement joins TRBV5-1 to TRBJ2-5; 7 bases are a match to TRBD2. Germline trimming cut 0 bases from V and 1 base from J; bases unmatched to any gene: 6. Germline V gene data show CDR1 as SGHRS and CDR2 as YFSETQ. The CDR3 contains 16 residues. For the CDR3, the DNA is TGCGCCAGCAGCTTGGGCAGCGGGGCTTCCCAAGAGACCCAGTACTTC. Protein sequence: CASSLGSGASQETQYF.

This chain connects TRBV7-2 to TRBJ2-5, with D unresolved. CDR3 length equals 14 residues. V gave up 6 bases and J gave up 5 bases, with 16 bases separating them. Looked up from germline, CDR1 is SGHTA and CDR2 is FQGNSA. The CDR3, as DNA: TGTGCCAGCAGTCCCCAGGTCCTGGGGGAGACCCAGTACTTC. As protein: CASSPQVLGETQYF.

The rearrangement joins TRBV21-1 to TRBJ1-1; the table gives TRBD1 as D, unverified against the DNA. TRBV21-1 is recorded as a pseudogene. The CDR3 sequence is 15 residues long. The CDR3 is CASSNLQGMNTEAFF. The CDR3 coding sequence is TGTGCCAGCAGCAACCTACAGGGGATGAACACTGAAGCTTTCTTT.

This chain links TRBV5-1 with TRBJ2-7; D is uncertain. The CDR3 spans 11 residues. V lost 2 bases, J lost 4 bases, and 4 bases lay in between. Germline CDR1 reads SGHRS; CDR2 reads YFSETQ. CDR3 DNA sequence: TGCGCCAGCAGCTTCGAATACGAGCAGTACTTC. Protein: CASSFEYEQYF.

The chain employs TRBV9 and TRBJ1-2; D remains unclear. V shed 0 bases and J shed 8 bases, with 17 bases lying between them. The CDR3 has 15 residues. Germline CDR1 reads SGDLS; CDR2 reads YYNGEE. CDR3 in DNA: TGTGCCAGCAGCGTAGTGGCAGGTCCATCGTCGGGCTACACCTTC. This encodes CASSVVAGPSSGYTF.

The rearrangement uses TRBV20-1 and TRBJ2-1, with 8 bases matching TRBD2. The CDR3 has 15 amino acids. From germline, CDR1 is DFQATT and CDR2 SNEGSKA (reference sequence). V lost 7 bases and J lost 2; bases outside the gene matches: 10. The CDR3 protein is CSGTQRGKTYNEQFF. Here the CDR3 DNA reads TGCAGTGGGACTCAGCGGGGGAAAACCTACAATGAGCAGTTCTTC.

The V call is TRBV12-3 or TRBV12-4, the J call TRBJ2-4; tentative D call: TRBD1 (6 bases). V was cut by 8 bases and J by 3 bases, with 14 bases left in between. This CDR3 has 14 residues. The CDR3 loop reads CASAQGAGKNIQYF. The CDR3 bases are TGTGCCAGCGCACAGGGAGCCGGCAAAAACATTCAGTACTTC.

This chain uses TRBV19 with TRBJ1-1; 9 bases are a match to TRBD1. Unmatched junction bases numbered 12, after V lost 7 bases and J lost 3 bases. The germline V gene encodes CDR1 LNHDA and CDR2 SQIVND (reference sequence). CDR3 length equals 16 residues. This CDR3 is CASTQLTGTGHTEAFF. For the CDR3, the DNA is TGTGCCAGTACCCAACTCACCGGGACAGGGCACACTGAAGCTTTCTTT.

The genes are TRBV20-1 and TRBJ2-3; D not resolved. Germline V gene sequence: CDR1 DFQATT, CDR2 SNEGSKA (reference sequence). With 0 bases removed from V and 2 bases from J, the gap between germline ends came to 15 bases. The CDR3 spans 16 residues. CDR3 DNA: TGCAGTGCTAGAGATGGGATAACCATAGACACAGATACGCAGTATTTT. This sequence encodes CSARDGITIDTDTQYF.

The V and J genes are TRBV19 and TRBJ2-1; 7 bases match TRBD1. The germline gives CDR1 LNHDA, CDR2 SQIVND (reference sequence). Trimming at V came to 5 bases and at J to 6 bases, leaving 7 bases not matched to a gene. This CDR3 comprises 14 residues. As DNA, the CDR3 is TGTGCCAGTAGTGAGACAGGGTATTTCAATGAGCAGTTCTTC. As protein: CASSETGYFNEQFF.

The chain is built from TRBV2 and TRBJ2-1; 9 bases line up with TRBD2. Germline V gene lookup returns CDR1 SNHLY and CDR2 FYNNEI. The trim removed 9 bases at V and 10 bases at J, leaving 16 bases unmatched. This CDR3 has 15 residues. This CDR3 is CASLLRASGVGEQFF. As DNA, the CDR3 is TGTGCCAGTCTCCTGCGGGCTAGCGGGGTAGGAGAGCAGTTCTTC.

CDR3 sequence: CATSTYGQGGGNIQYF. The CDR3 DNA follows: TGTGCCACCAGCACTTATGGACAAGGAGGTGGAAACATTCAGTACTTC. This sequence joins TRBV15 and TRBJ2-4; the D gene could be TRBD1 or TRBD2 (5 bases each). Germline values: CDR1 LNHNV, CDR2 YYDKDF (reference sequence). V lost 4 bases, J lost 6 bases, and 19 bases lay in between. CDR3 length equals 16 residues.

The chain carries TRBV5-4 and TRBJ2-3; D ambiguous. V lost 0 bases and J 3 bases, leaving 11 bases between the germline ends. CDR3 length: 15 residues. Germline-derived CDR1 and CDR2 are SGHNT and YYREEE (reference sequence). The CDR3 is CASSLGDIRTDTQYF. CDR3 DNA: TGTGCCAGCAGCTTGGGGGATATAAGAACAGATACGCAGTATTTT.

This chain joins TRBV11-2 and TRBJ2-5; D is possibly TRBD1 (5 bases). The CDR3 sequence is 15 residues long. V was pared by 5 bases and J by 0 bases, with 13 bases between. CDR1 is SGHAT, CDR2 FQNNGV, per germline. The CDR3 spells CASSLRQYNQETQYF. The DNA of the CDR3 is TGTGCCAGCAGCCTAAGACAGTACAACCAAGAGACCCAGTACTTC.

The chain carries TRBV12-3 or TRBV12-4 and TRBJ1-6; D remains ambiguous. The CDR3 has 14 residues. V was trimmed by 3 bases and J by 7 bases, leaving 10 bases between them. As DNA, the CDR3 is TGTGCCAGCAGTTTGAATAGTCTCAATTCACCCCTCCACTTT. Protein: CASSLNSLNSPLHF.

The table lists this clonotype with a count of one. The gene calls are TRBV7-9 and TRBJ2-7; TRBD2 matches at 8 bases. Germline values: CDR1 SEHNR, CDR2 FQNEAQ (reference sequence). V shed 4 bases, J shed 0 bases, and the junction held 5 bases outside the gene matches. The CDR3 spans 15 residues. For the CDR3, the DNA is TGTGCCAGCAGCTCGCCCGGGACTAGCTCCTACGAGCAGTACTTC. Amino acid sequence: CASSSPGTSSYEQYF.

This chain connects TRBV28 to TRBJ2-1; perhaps TRBD1 as D (6 bases). Trimming removed 5 bases at V and 7 bases at J, with 21 bases between. CDR3 length: 16 amino acids. From germline, CDR1 is MDHEN and CDR2 SYDVKM. The CDR3 loop is CASSAEQGRLTNEQFF. The CDR3 nucleotides read TGTGCCAGCAGTGCCGAACAGGGCCGACTTACGAATGAGCAGTTCTTC.

The chain recombines TRBV29-1 with TRBJ1-1; D unclear. The CDR3 has 12 amino acids. Trimming cost V 4 bases and J 3 bases, with 9 bases left between them. CDR1 and CDR2 (germline): SQVTM, ANQGSEA. CDR3 sequence (DNA): TGCAGCGTTGGAGACGGTTACACTGAAGCTTTCTTT. It specifies CSVGDGYTEAFF.